This T cell receptor (beta chain) was sequenced during a study of CD8 T cells in ankylosing spondylitis. The germline V gene has CDR1 SQVTM and CDR2 ANQGSEA. This CDR3 is 16 amino acids long. The ends lost 6 bases at V and 3 bases at J; junction bases unmatched: 13. Points from the study as a whole: Clones tied to disease were said to be significantly enriched in matched ankylosing spondylitis synovial fluid. Previous work reported some of these motif variants in the synovial fluid and blood of reactive arthritis. Seven to nine highly homologous variants formed a TCR beta motif that appeared characteristic of ankylosing spondylitis blood.

Molecular-barcoded quantitative 5'-RACE produced these TCR beta libraries. One entry per CDR3 protein, called by TCRdb with MiXCR from the 5' RACE reads. There are 30,000 to 40,000 distinct CDR3 sequences in the sample; 10% occur only once, and roughly 16% lies in the top ten. This clonotype showed up many times. Its antigen is not identified. The sequence was obtained from a male donor with ankylosing spondylitis or in good health (not recorded which). The sequenced material came from blood, either unsorted or a sorted T cell fraction (not recorded which). The chain has TRBV29-1 and TRBJ1-2; 10 bases fit TRBD1. For the CDR3, the DNA is TGCAGCGTGCCCTCCTACGTGGGGACAGGGGACTATGGCTACACCTTC. This gives the protein CSVPSYVGTGDYGYTF.